The TCR beta chain described here comes from a study of blood T cells in healthy people across ages. Study background: Every two T cells gave about one barcoded beta molecule via template switching.

This clonotype was detected a few times. Antigen specificity is unknown. Notes on the study in general: Researchers deemed the diversity estimates from one million T cells underestimates.

Per the germline V gene, CDR1 is SGHDT and CDR2 is YYEEEE. The V and J ends lost 2 bases and 1 base respectively, with 17 bases between them. The CDR3 is made up of 17 amino acids. Researchers report isolating at least 7 million PBMCs per sample. With a J-beta primer mix and a sample-barcoded 5' primer, a second PCR ran about 7 to 12 cycles. No fewer than 2.5 million CDR3-containing paired-end reads came from each sample. TCRdb independently ran MiXCR on the 5' RACE reads; one entry per CDR3 protein. The sample contains about 760,000 distinct CDR3 sequences, more than 50% of which appear only once. Source material: blood. This TCR was sampled from a man between 40 and 49 years old in good health. The chain carries TRBV5-6 and TRBJ2-3; TRBD2 is a possible D gene (6 bases). The CDR3 reads CASSFSATGLGTDTQYF. The CDR3 DNA follows: TGTGCCAGCAGCTTTTCGGCCACGGGACTGGGCACAGATACGCAGTATTTT.